The 24 T cell receptor beta chains presented below share a single source sample, sequenced in a study of tumor-infiltrating lymphocytes in localized non-small cell lung cancer. TCRdb keeps only in-frame clones here, not all; method: immunoSEQ multiplex PCR. Of 20,000 to 30,000 clones in the sample, around 67% were seen once. What was sequenced was lung tumor tissue. The receptors were sampled from a human donor with non-small cell lung cancer.

The CDR3, as DNA: TGTGCCAGCAGCCGGGACAACTGGGGCGCGAGGGAGCAGTACTTC. It yields the protein CASSRDNWGAREQYF. The genes are TRBV7-2 and TRBJ2-7, with D perhaps TRBD1 (6 bases). The CDR3 has 15 amino acids. Germline CDR1 and CDR2: SGHTA and FQGNSA. Trimming took off 5 bases at V and 7 bases at J, with 21 bases between the two ends.

The chain couples TRBV7-2 to TRBJ1-6; D perhaps matches TRBD1 (6 bases). V was shortened by 2 bases and J by 7 bases, with 9 bases between the two germline ends. The germline gives CDR1 SGHTA, CDR2 FQGNSA. This CDR3 has 14 residues. CDR3 sequence (DNA): TGTGCCAGCAGCTTATCCGGGGGCAATTCACCCCTCCACTTT. This sequence encodes CASSLSGGNSPLHF.

The chain joins TRBV7-8 to TRBJ1-1; perhaps TRBD1 as D (5 bases). The V end was cut by 1 base, the J end by 6 bases, with 9 bases between. The CDR3 runs 13 residues. Germline CDR1 and CDR2: SGHVS and FQNEAQ. The CDR3 nucleotides are TGTGCCAGCAGCTTAGGAGGGGCCGCTGAAGCTTTCTTT. Its protein product is CASSLGGAAEAFF.

This chain links TRBV5-4 with TRBJ1-1, with a possible D match to TRBD1 (6 bases). Germline CDR1 is SGHNT and CDR2 is YYREEE (reference sequence). The CDR3 extends over 14 amino acids. With 0 bases removed from V and 2 bases from J, the gap between germline ends came to 8 bases. CDR3 sequence: CASSLVQGNTEAFF. The CDR3 DNA is TGTGCCAGCAGCTTGGTACAGGGCAACACTGAAGCTTTCTTT. Variable domain in full (rest from reference TRBV5-4 and TRBJ1-1): ETGVTQSPTHLIKTRGQQVTLRCSSQSGHNTVSWYQQALGQGPQFIFQYYREEENGRGNFPPRFSGLQFPNYSSELNVNALELDDSALYLCASSLVQGNTEAFFGQGTRLTVV.

The chain couples TRBV4-1 to TRBJ1-5, with D possibly matching TRBD1 (6 bases). Germline CDR1 is MGHRA and CDR2 is YSYEKL. Trimming removed 1 base at V and 5 bases at J, with 21 bases between. CDR3 length equals 18 residues. The CDR3 nucleotides are TGCGCCAGCAGCCAAGGACCTCCGGGGGCTCAAGTTTATCAGCCCCAGCATTTT. This gives the protein CASSQGPPGAQVYQPQHF.

The sample holds one count of this clone. The J gene is TRBJ2-7, the V gene TRBV27, with D possibly matching TRBD2 (7 bases). The ends were cut back, 3 bases at V and 2 bases at J, with 11 bases in the middle. The germline gives CDR1 MNHEY, CDR2 SMNVEV (reference sequence). The CDR3 runs 14 residues. The CDR3 region has the DNA TGTGCCAGCAGTTTCGGGGGGCCCACCTACGAGCAGTACTTC. This translates into CASSFGGPTYEQYF.

The rearrangement links TRBV7-6 to TRBJ2-7, with unresolved D. Trimming left V 5 bases short and J 5 bases short, with 10 bases between. The V gene's germline CDR1 is SGHVS and CDR2 FNYEAQ. The CDR3 loop spans 12 amino acids. CDR3 amino acids: CASSPGHDEQYF. The CDR3 DNA reads TGTGCCAGCAGCCCCGGTCATGACGAGCAGTACTTC.

The chain employs TRBV7-2 and TRBJ2-4, with D perhaps matching TRBD2 (6 bases). Germline CDR1 is SGHTA and CDR2 is FQGNSA. The CDR3 spans 17 residues. V gave up 1 base and J gave up 0 bases, with 13 bases separating them. The CDR3 DNA reads TGTGCCAGCAGCTTAGTTGCGAGCGGGCCAGCCAAAAACATTCAGTACTTC. Translation: CASSLVASGPAKNIQYF.

This chain links TRBV27 with TRBJ2-7, with 7 positions matching TRBD2. Germline loops: CDR1 MNHEY, CDR2 SMNVEV (reference sequence). V lost 8 bases and J lost 0; bases outside the gene matches: 1. The CDR3 has 12 residues. The CDR3 region is CASGDYSYEQYF. Here the CDR3 DNA reads TGTGCCAGCGGGGACTACTCCTACGAGCAGTACTTC.

J is TRBJ1-4 and V is TRBV6-5; possible D gene TRBD1, 6 bases. Trimming stripped 5 bases from V and 10 bases from J, with 11 bases between. Germline CDR1 reads MNHEY; CDR2 reads SVGAGI. The CDR3 sequence is 12 residues long. The CDR3 loop is CASSEQGIKLFF. For the CDR3, the DNA is TGTGCCAGCAGTGAACAGGGCATAAAACTGTTTTTT.

The chain employs TRBV7-2 and TRBJ1-2; 9 nucleotides agree with TRBD1. The CDR3 loop spans 15 amino acids. Germline V gene data show CDR1 as SGHTA and CDR2 as FQGNSA. V shed 5 bases, J shed 2 bases, and the junction held 6 bases outside the gene matches. This chain's CDR3 is CASSPRTGANYGYTF. Here the CDR3 DNA reads TGTGCCAGCAGCCCAAGGACAGGGGCGAACTATGGCTACACCTTC. Filled out from reference TRBV7-2 and TRBJ1-2, the complete variable domain reads GAGVSQSPSNKVTEKGKDVELRCDPISGHTALYWYRQSLGQGLEFLIYFQGNSAPDKSGLPSDRFSAERTGGSVSTLTIQRTQQEDSAVYLCASSPRTGANYGYTFGSGTRLTVV.

The chain uses TRBV7-2 and TRBJ2-3; no definite D call. Between the trimmed V and J ends, which lost 7 bases and 6 bases, there was a span of 20 bases. From germline, CDR1 is SGHTA and CDR2 FQGNSA. This CDR3 has 15 residues. The chain's CDR3 is CASIPPGGRQDTQYF. CDR3 in DNA: TGTGCCAGCATCCCCCCGGGCGGACGTCAGGATACGCAGTATTTT.

The chain combines TRBV6-4 with TRBJ2-3; 8 positions agree with TRBD2. V shed 5 bases and J 3 bases; nucleotides not matched to a gene: 10. This CDR3 contains 16 residues. Germline V gene lookup returns CDR1 MRHNA and CDR2 SNTAGT. The CDR3 spells CASSPTRGGGTDTQYF. The CDR3 nucleotides are TGTGCCAGCAGTCCCACTCGGGGGGGAGGGACAGATACGCAGTATTTT.

V and J are TRBV25-1 and TRBJ2-5, with D unclear. V lost 1 base and J 5 bases, leaving 14 bases between the germline ends. Germline lookup yields CDR1 MGHDK and CDR2 SYGVNS. The CDR3 runs 15 residues. The CDR3 reads CASSESGPQQETQYF. CDR3 coding DNA: TGTGCCAGCAGTGAATCCGGCCCGCAGCAGGAGACCCAGTACTTC.

The chain employs TRBV5-1 and TRBJ1-4; no reliable D call. Trimming shortened V by 0 bases and J by 1 base, and 13 bases separated the two germline ends. The CDR3 is 17 amino acids. CDR1 SGHRS and CDR2 YFSETQ come from the germline V gene. The CDR3 region has the DNA TGCGCCAGCAGCTTGGGCGCCAGAGGTTTAACTAATGAAAAACTGTTTTTT. It is translated as CASSLGARGLTNEKLFF.

The rearrangement links TRBV7-9 to TRBJ1-6; perhaps TRBD1 as D (6 bases). The CDR3 loop spans 11 amino acids. Trimming cost V 5 bases and J 14 bases, with 10 bases left between them. Germline V gives CDR1 SEHNR, CDR2 FQNEAQ (reference sequence). DNA of the CDR3: TGTGCCAGCAGCCAGACAGGTACCCTCCACTTT. Protein product: CASSQTGTLHF.

The chain recombines TRBV9 with TRBJ2-1; TRBD2 agrees at 16 bases. This CDR3 contains 16 residues. The ends lost 3 bases at V and 9 bases at J; junction bases unmatched: 6. CDR1 and CDR2 from the germline V gene are SGDLS and YYNGEE. CDR3 amino acids: CASSEGLAGGQGEQFF. CDR3 DNA: TGTGCCAGCAGCGAGGGACTAGCGGGGGGGCAGGGTGAGCAGTTCTTC.

This chain joins TRBV7-2 and TRBJ2-3; either TRBD1 or TRBD2 may supply D (5 bases each). The V end was cut by 3 bases, the J end by 2 bases, with 15 bases between. The germline CDR1 and CDR2 sequences are SGHTA and FQGNSA. The CDR3 contains 16 residues. CDR3 protein: CASSFPSGTITDTQYF. The CDR3 DNA reads as TGTGCCAGCAGCTTTCCTTCCGGGACCATCACAGATACGCAGTATTTT.

The gene calls are TRBV18 and TRBJ1-1, with D unclear. This CDR3 has 14 amino acids. Looked up from germline, CDR1 is KGHSH and CDR2 is LQKENI. The V end lost 3 bases, the J end lost 2 bases, and 10 bases lay between the germline ends. CDR3 loop: CASSPPGLNTEAFF. The CDR3 coding sequence is TGTGCCAGCTCACCTCCGGGCCTTAACACTGAAGCTTTCTTT.

V is TRBV19 and J is TRBJ1-4; no definite D call. The CDR3 runs to 14 residues. Germline V gene lookup returns CDR1 LNHDA and CDR2 SQIVND (reference sequence). The germline V and J ends were trimmed by 6 bases and 3 bases, with 11 bases remaining between them. The CDR3 DNA reads TGTGCCAGTAGCCAAGGGTGGGCTAATGAAAAACTGTTTTTT. Translating it yields CASSQGWANEKLFF.

V usage is TRBV19 and J usage is TRBJ2-7; the match to TRBD1 covers 9 bases. Germline CDR1 reads LNHDA; CDR2 reads SQIVND (reference sequence). V was clipped by 6 bases and J by 6 bases; unmatched bases: 9. The CDR3 totals 14 residues. The DNA for the CDR3 is TGTGCCAGTAGCGCTCCGGGACAGGGAACCGAGCAGTACTTC. It translates to CASSAPGQGTEQYF.

The CDR3 DNA is TGTGCCAGCAGCGATTGGGCAACCAGGGCGAACACTGAAGCTTTCTTT. Its protein is CASSDWATRANTEAFF. The chain is built from TRBV25-1 and TRBJ1-1; TRBD1 might be the D (5 bases). CDR3 length: 16 residues. Germline V CDR1 and CDR2: MGHDK, SYGVNS. Trimming stripped 6 bases from V and 1 base from J, with 18 bases between.

V usage is TRBV6-6 and J usage is TRBJ2-6; D is possibly TRBD1 (5 bases). This CDR3 contains 16 residues. V was clipped by 5 bases and J by 2 bases, with 13 bases between them. Germline values: CDR1 MNHNY, CDR2 SVGAGI (reference sequence). As DNA, the CDR3 is TGTGCCAGCAGTGGACAAGACCTTGCTGGGGCCAACGTCCTGACTTTC. Translating it yields CASSGQDLAGANVLTF.

The chain recombines TRBV30 with TRBJ2-7, with TRBD2 matching 8 bases. The ends lost 0 bases at V and 5 bases at J; junction bases unmatched: 12. Germline V CDR1 and CDR2: GTSNPN, SVGIG (reference sequence). This CDR3 region has 16 residues. This CDR3 reads CAWSVGRGAYVNEQYF. CDR3 nucleotides: TGTGCCTGGAGTGTGGGGCGGGGGGCCTACGTGAACGAGCAGTACTTC.